This T cell receptor (beta chain) was identified during a study of graft-versus-host responses after intestinal transplantation. Repertoires were generated with immunoSEQ multiplex PCR, while TCRdb's copy carries only in-frame clones and drops some. The data show under 130,000 clones, approximately 94% seen once. The germline gives CDR1 SGHNT, CDR2 YYREEE (reference sequence). With 1 base removed from V and 1 base from J, the gap between germline ends came to 10 bases. This CDR3 is 15 amino acids long. As concerns this clone: Its antigen is currently unknown.

V usage is TRBV5-4 and J usage is TRBJ2-3; D gene unclear. The receptor's source is a human donor who received an intestinal transplant. The material was unstimulated CD8+ T cells sorted from spleen or lymph node cells, obtained before intestinal transplant. As DNA, the CDR3 is TGTGCCAGCAGCTTGACTACCTCTGGCACAGATACGCAGTATTTT. Its translation is CASSLTTSGTDTQYF. Variable domain in full (rest from reference TRBV5-4 and TRBJ2-3): ETGVTQSPTHLIKTRGQQVTLRCSSQSGHNTVSWYQQALGQGPQFIFQYYREEENGRGNFPPRFSGLQFPNYSSELNVNALELDDSALYLCASSLTTSGTDTQYFGPGTRLTVL.